This entry lists 23 T cell receptor beta chains sequenced from one sample in a study of Ad26.COV2.S vaccination and SARS-CoV-2 variants. Treatment given: roughly 19 received Ad26.COV2.S at low or high dose, single or two shots; about five received placebo; per-sample allocation not given. Sampling was done on day 63 after the first vaccine or placebo injection. Libraries were prepared by immunoSEQ multiplex PCR; TCRdb keeps only in-frame clonotypes and omits some of them. The sample comprises about 320,000 clones, around four fifths of which are singletons, and under 2.5% rests with the top ten. The specimen comprised peripheral blood, sampled in a trial of Ad26.COV2.S vaccine versus placebo. These TCRs come from a person between 18 and 65 years old who received the Ad26.COV2.S COVID-19 vaccine or a placebo.

About this clone: Other DNA sequences of this sample code for an identical CDR3. The chain recombines TRBV30 with TRBJ2-1; TRBD2 aligns across 7 bases. There are 13 residues in the CDR3. Germline V gives CDR1 GTSNPN, CDR2 SVGIG (reference sequence). V trimming: 3 bases; J trimming: 7 bases; junction bases outside the gene matches: 6. As DNA, the CDR3 is TGTGCCTGGAGCGAAGGCGGGAGAAATGAGCAGTTCTTC. Amino acid sequence: CAWSEGGRNEQFF.

The chain carries TRBV7-9 and TRBJ2-5; D is unresolved. Germline assignment: CDR1 SEHNR and CDR2 FQNEAQ (reference sequence). The CDR3 is 14 residues long. Trimming left V 5 bases short and J 4 bases short, with 14 bases between. The CDR3 loop is CASSRSPTGETQYF. The CDR3, as DNA: TGTGCCAGCAGCCGATCCCCGACGGGAGAGACCCAGTACTTC.

J is TRBJ1-4 and V is TRBV12-3 or TRBV12-4; D not resolved. This CDR3 contains 13 residues. V lost 2 bases and J 8 bases, leaving 9 bases between the germline ends. CDR3 nucleotides: TGTGCCAGCAGTTTAAATAATGGGGAAAAACTGTTTTTT. This sequence encodes CASSLNNGEKLFF.

The chain has TRBV28 and TRBJ2-3; TRBD1 agrees at 8 bases. The junction had 5 bases not matched to a gene; V was cut back by 3 bases and J by 6 bases. Germline CDR1 reads MDHEN; CDR2 reads SYDVKM. The CDR3 extends over 14 amino acids. CDR3 residues: CASSLGGDRDTQYF. In nucleotides, the CDR3 is TGTGCCAGCAGTTTGGGTGGGGACAGGGATACGCAGTATTTT.

This sequence joins TRBV24-1 and TRBJ2-3; TRBD2 agrees at 10 bases. The V gene's germline CDR1 is KGHDR and CDR2 SFDVKD. The CDR3 has 15 residues. V lost 9 bases to trimming and J lost 1 base; unmatched junction nucleotides: 6. The CDR3: CATAPLAGGTDTQYF. CDR3 DNA: TGTGCCACCGCTCCTCTAGCGGGGGGCACAGATACGCAGTATTTT.

This clone has just one count. This rearrangement joins TRBV20-1 to TRBJ1-1, with a weak D call TRBD1 (5 bases). The CDR3 contains 13 residues. Trimming pared 3 bases from V and 5 bases from J, leaving 13 bases between. Germline V gene lookup returns CDR1 DFQATT and CDR2 SNEGSKA (reference sequence). The CDR3 DNA is TGCAGTGCTAGTTTCAGGGTGGTGACTGAAGCTTTCTTT. Amino acid sequence: CSASFRVVTEAFF.

This chain uses TRBV5-1 with TRBJ2-3, with TRBD1 matching 8 bases. This CDR3 region has 15 residues. Germline CDR1 and CDR2: SGHRS and YFSETQ. V shed 0 bases and J 5 bases; nucleotides not matched to a gene: 5. The DNA of the CDR3 is TGCGCCAGCAGCTTGGCCCAGGGGGCAGAAGATACGCAGTATTTT. It yields the protein CASSLAQGAEDTQYF.

This CDR3 reads CASRTAVRGSPLHF. The DNA for the CDR3 is TGTGCCAGCAGGACAGCGGTCCGAGGTTCACCCCTCCACTTT. This chain links TRBV25-1 with TRBJ1-6, with D possibly being TRBD1 (5 bases). The CDR3 covers 14 residues. Germline V gene sequence: CDR1 MGHDK, CDR2 SYGVNS. Trimming left V 6 bases short and J 9 bases short, with 15 bases between.

This chain connects TRBV28 to TRBJ1-5; unclear D gene. V lost 10 bases and J lost 5, with 18 bases in between. Germline CDR1 is MDHEN and CDR2 is SYDVKM. The CDR3 consists of 14 residues. CDR3 amino acids: CAIRWAAFHQPQHF. CDR3 sequence (DNA): TGTGCCATCAGATGGGCAGCTTTCCATCAGCCCCAGCATTTT.

The J gene is TRBJ2-1, the V gene TRBV15; a weak D match, TRBD1 (5 bases). Germline CDR1 and CDR2: LNHNV and YYDKDF (reference sequence). Deletions cut 1 base from V and 5 bases from J, with 12 bases between. The CDR3 contains 15 residues. CDR3 nucleotide sequence: TGTGCCACCAGCAGAGTATTGGGGCTCAACAATGAGCAGTTCTTC. Its translation is CATSRVLGLNNEQFF.

The gene calls are TRBV5-1 and TRBJ2-2; 8 nucleotides line up with TRBD1. Germline loops: CDR1 SGHRS, CDR2 YFSETQ. The CDR3 has 14 residues. The V gene end was trimmed by 4 bases and the J gene end by 7 bases; junction bases not matched to a gene: 6. This CDR3 is CASSQGAQGGELFF. The DNA of the CDR3 is TGCGCCAGCAGCCAGGGGGCGCAGGGCGGGGAGCTGTTTTTT.

The chain has TRBV7-9 and TRBJ1-1; D ambiguous. Per germline, CDR1 SEHNR and CDR2 FQNEAQ (reference sequence). The CDR3 spans 16 residues. V shed 1 base and J shed 0 bases, with 12 bases lying between them. The CDR3 DNA sequence: TGTGCCAGCAGCTTAGGGTCCTCCCTTATGAACACTGAAGCTTTCTTT. Amino acid sequence: CASSLGSSLMNTEAFF. Drawing the rest from reference TRBV7-9 and TRBJ1-1, the complete variable domain is DTGVSQNPRHKITKRGQNVTFRCDPISEHNRLYWYRQTLGQGPEFLTYFQNEAQLEKSRLLSDRFSAERPKGSFSTLEIQRTEQGDSAMYLCASSLGSSLMNTEAFFGQGTRLTVV.

The chain recombines TRBV7-9 with TRBJ1-1; 11 nucleotides agree with TRBD1. Germline V lookup: CDR1 SEHNR, CDR2 FQNEAQ (reference sequence). This CDR3 has 15 residues. J was trimmed by 4 bases and V by 3 bases; bases with no gene match: 4. CDR3 amino acids: CASSFPGTGGTEAFF. CDR3 DNA: TGTGCCAGCAGCTTCCCCGGGACAGGGGGCACTGAAGCTTTCTTT.

This clone was counted a few times. This CDR3 is CAWSVQGRGGNQPQHF. CDR3 in DNA: TGTGCCTGGAGTGTACAGGGGCGCGGAGGCAATCAGCCCCAGCATTTT. The chain employs TRBV30 and TRBJ1-5, with 7 bases that match TRBD1. The CDR3 sequence is 16 residues long. Losses at the gene ends were 0 bases for V and 2 bases for J; bases not matched to a gene: 7. Germline V gene lookup returns CDR1 GTSNPN and CDR2 SVGIG (reference sequence).

This clone was seen once. V is TRBV2 and J is TRBJ2-7, with D possibly being TRBD2 (6 bases). Germline CDR1 is SNHLY and CDR2 is FYNNEI. V lost 4 bases to trimming and J lost 6 bases, with 16 bases between them. This CDR3 has 14 residues. CDR3 bases: TGTGCCAGCAGTGTTCGAGGGGTAGCGGCCGAGCAGTACTTC. It specifies CASSVRGVAAEQYF.

V and J are TRBV9 and TRBJ2-7; TRBD1 is a possible D gene (7 bases). This CDR3 comprises 13 residues. V lost 7 bases, J lost 3 bases, and 14 bases lay in between. Germline V gene lookup returns CDR1 SGDLS and CDR2 YYNGEE. Written as DNA, the CDR3 is TGTGCCAGCGGCGGGACAGACGACTACGAGCAGTACTTC. Translated: CASGGTDDYEQYF. Full variable domain (rest looked up from reference TRBV9 and TRBJ2-7): DSGVTQTPKHLITATGQRVTLRCSPRSGDLSVYWYQQSLDQGLQFLIQYYNGEERAKGNILERFSAQQFPDLHSELNLSSLELGDSALYFCASGGTDDYEQYFGPGTRLTVT.

The rearrangement uses TRBV11-3 and TRBJ2-5; 12 bases map to TRBD1. Germline V lookup: CDR1 SGHNT, CDR2 YENEEA. This CDR3 is built from 15 residues. The V gene end was trimmed by 8 bases and the J gene end by 5 bases; junction bases not matched to a gene: 9. The CDR3 spells CASLPPGQGAETQYF. In nucleotides, the CDR3 is TGTGCCAGCCTCCCCCCGGGACAGGGGGCCGAGACCCAGTACTTC.

About this clone itself: Other DNA variants within this sample encode the same CDR3. The chain is built from TRBV28 and TRBJ1-2; TRBD1 might be the D (5 bases). Trimming pared 3 bases from V and 2 bases from J, leaving 7 bases between. This CDR3 contains 13 residues. Germline V lookup: CDR1 MDHEN, CDR2 SYDVKM. The CDR3 reads CASSFTGNYGYTF. For the CDR3, the DNA is TGTGCCAGCAGTTTCACAGGAAACTATGGCTACACCTTC.

This chain joins TRBV6-6 and TRBJ1-1; TRBD1 is a possible D gene (5 bases). Germline assignment: CDR1 MNHNY and CDR2 SVGAGI (reference sequence). Trimming stripped 6 bases from V and 4 bases from J, with 15 bases between. CDR3 length equals 14 residues. CDR3 in amino acids: CASRQGGETTEAFF. The CDR3 DNA follows: TGTGCCAGCAGGCAAGGAGGGGAGACCACTGAAGCTTTCTTT.

There are many counts of this clone. The chain employs TRBV5-4 and TRBJ1-2; weak D call: TRBD1 (5 bases). V was cut by 1 base and J by 6 bases, with 10 bases left in between. Germline V gives CDR1 SGHNT, CDR2 YYREEE (reference sequence). This CDR3 is built from 13 residues. CDR3 region: CASSLIGGDGYTF. For the CDR3, the DNA is TGTGCCAGCAGCTTGATCGGGGGGGATGGCTACACCTTC.

Remarks on this clone: The sample holds other DNA sequences that translate to the same CDR3. V gene TRBV7-9 combines with J gene TRBJ2-5, with D unclear. V was pared by 2 bases and J by 1 base, with 5 bases between. Germline V gives CDR1 SEHNR, CDR2 FQNEAQ (reference sequence). The CDR3 length is 13 residues. The CDR3 DNA reads as TGTGCCAGCAGCTTAACAGCCCAAGAGACCCAGTACTTC. This codes for CASSLTAQETQYF.

The gene calls are TRBV4-1 and TRBJ1-1; 7 positions agree with TRBD1. The V and J ends lost 4 bases and 4 bases, in that order; junction bases with no gene match: 9. CDR1 and CDR2 from the germline V gene are MGHRA and YSYEKL. CDR3 size: 15 residues. CDR3 region: CASSPPRGRITEAFF. As DNA, the CDR3 is TGCGCCAGCAGCCCTCCTAGGGGGCGGATCACTGAAGCTTTCTTT.

As for this clone: Other DNA sequences in this specimen translate into the identical CDR3. The chain couples TRBV7-9 to TRBJ2-7, with D perhaps being TRBD1 or TRBD2 (5 bases each). CDR1 and CDR2 from the germline V gene are SEHNR and FQNEAQ (reference sequence). This CDR3 spans 13 amino acids. Trimming cost V 1 base and J 4 bases, with 8 bases left between them. The DNA for the CDR3 is TGTGCCAGCAGCTTAGTTGGGGGTTACGAGCAGTACTTC. Its translation is CASSLVGGYEQYF.